This TCR beta chain was recorded in a study of CD4 T cells in relation to SARS-CoV-2 and coronaviruses (TCRdb year 2021). About the study as a whole: HLA restriction was mapped for shared crossreactive spike epitopes using patient-derived lymphoblastoid cell lines. At the level of individual TCR clonotypes, the study evaluated whether memory CD4+ T cells crossreact between the spike proteins of SARS-CoV-2 and those of common cold coronaviruses. The Adaptive Biotechnologies TCR-sequencing kit was used for samples from a few pre-COVID donors and for the naive versus memory experiments, whereas the other data were Illumina-based. For other donors in the study, expansion assays were sequenced with a different, Illumina-based TCR-beta assay.

Study-wide conclusions, independent of this receptor: Sequencing naive versus memory cells indicated that the assay picks up memory recall responses, not primary responses primed during culture. Pre-pandemic and post-infection samples were not both contributed by any donor, so tracing of the source of pre-existing responses was limited. The study was limited by small numbers of patients and tested TCRs. Compared with monoreactive clones, crossreactive clones had significantly weaker SARS-CoV-2-driven expansion, a result consistent with antigenic imprinting. Crossreactivity analysis was centred on spike protein, so crossreactivity against other viral proteins was not assessed. Memory CD4+ clonotypes crossrecognizing SARS-CoV-2 and at least one common cold coronavirus spike were found in around 71% of donors.

CD4+ T cells from unexposed donors were collected before the COVID-19 pandemic (2011-2018). To separate naive from memory CD4+ T cells, cryopreserved PBMCs first underwent CD4 enrichment and then EasySep naive CD4+ T cell enrichment. Leukapheresis product for the unexposed donors was purchased commercially. PBMCs were isolated from leukapheresis product or whole blood by Ficoll-Paque PLUS gradient centrifugation. PBMCs were either used fresh in the expansion assay or cryopreserved at -140 degrees C. The QIAamp Micro DNA Kit was used to extract genomic DNA from the CD4+ T cells. The CDR1 and CDR2 encoded by the germline V gene (reference sequence) are LNHDA and SQIVND. The junction shows trimming of 1 base on V and 7 bases on J, plus 11 bases between the germline ends. Measured from the cysteine to the phenylalanine, the CDR3 is 14 residues long. The only DNA kept is the CDR3, 42 bases in frame from the first base.

DNA from uncultured naive and memory CD4+ T cells underwent immunoSEQ TCR-beta sequencing at deep resolution. The authors' pipeline ran thus. Preprocessing removed nonproductive sequences and CDR3s not starting with C, not ending with F or W, or shorter than 7 amino acids. Cultured and uncultured naive and memory CD4+ repertoires were searched for previously identified spike- and CEF-reactive CDR3s. After three terminal residues were trimmed from each end, CDR3 homology was quantified as pairwise Levenshtein distance using the stringdist R package. TCRdb holds this immuneACCESS table with in-frame rearrangements only. Some clones are missing; in checked studies, unresolved V genes explain under half, and the rest has no known cause. That table furnishes V, J and clone size, whereas the DNA furnished D and trimming. The sample contains 65,000 or so clones, approximately 94% of them found a single time. Together, the top ten hold roughly 0.14% of the sample.

To note about this clone: Its antigen target is currently unknown. Within one base of it there is no much larger clone, and no base qualities were kept.

The sequence came from a human donor in good health. The sequencing input was naive CD4+ T cells from PBMCs. Read against the paper, the sample's cell subset or site label means: naive CD4+ T cells isolated by negative enrichment. Recombination linked TRBV19 to TRBJ1-5; tentative D gene TRBD1, with 6 bases matching. For the CDR3, the sequence is CASSIGGGWQPQHF. The DNA reads TGTGCCAGTAGTATAGGGGGGGGCTGGCAGCCCCAGCATTTT. Extended through the reference TRBV19 and TRBJ1-5 proteins, this CDR3 yields the full variable domain: DGGITQSPKYLFRKEGQNVTLSCEQNLNHDAMYWYRQDPGQGLRLIYYSQIVNDFQKGDIAEGYSVSREKKESFPLTVTSAQKNPTAFYLCASSIGGGWQPQHFGDGTRLSIL.